This T cell receptor beta chain stems from a study of CD8+ T cells in alopecia areata. It was cDNA, reverse transcribed from extracted RNA, that served as the sequencing template. Generated by immunoSEQ multiplex PCR, the TCRdb table keeps only in-frame clones and is missing some. This sample has 200,000 to 250,000 clones, with about 40% found just once. CDR3 length equals 11 residues. The V gene lost 5 bases and the J gene lost 5 bases, with 6 bases spanning the gap. CDR1 is SNHLY and CDR2 is FYNNEI in the germline V gene. As to treatment: oral pan-JAK inhibitor, 5-10 mg twice daily. Patients with alopecia areata provided lesional scalp punch biopsies as well as peripheral blood.

Sample: CD4+ T cells sorted from blood, taken around week 37, from a patient treated with tofacitinib. This clonotype was sampled from a human donor with alopecia areata. The chain couples TRBV2 to TRBJ2-5; D uncertain. The CDR3 is CASSYGETQYF. Written as DNA, the CDR3 is TGTGCCAGCAGTTATGGGGAGACCCAGTACTTC.